This TCR beta chain is drawn from a study of T cell repertoires in cytomegalovirus infection. Study-level information: Public TCR beta signatures marked donors with CMV infection and the matching HLA. General study findings and limits: Dominating the ex vivo response were HLA-C-restricted CMV-specific TCR beta clonotypes.

At least ten counts were recorded for this clonotype. Its antigen remains unknown. V was clipped by 7 bases and J by 4 bases; unmatched bases: 4. The CDR3 spans 14 residues. From germline, CDR1 is SGHTA and CDR2 FQGNSA. TCRdb re-analysed the reads in MiXCR, keeping a single row per CDR3 protein. The sample gives over 90,000 distinct CDR3 sequences, 16% of which show up once; about 7.3% is in the top ten. The rearrangement joins TRBV7-2 to TRBJ2-6; 7 bases align to TRBD1. This TCR came from a human donor in good health (CMV status not recorded). Some clones in this sample may be carry-over from other donors' samples. Specimen: PBMCs. CDR3 protein: CASKTGSGANVLTF. In nucleotides, the CDR3 is TGTGCCAGCAAGACAGGGTCGGGGGCCAACGTCCTGACTTTC.